Listed below are T cell receptor beta chains from one sample, sequenced in a study of CD8 T cells in Susac syndrome. TCRdb re-analysed the immunoSEQ multiplex PCR reads in MiXCR, keeping a single row per CDR3 protein. The sample carries about 140,000 distinct CDR3 sequences, 85% to 95% recorded once. Sequencing used CD4+ T cells from PBMCs. Every receptor here comes from a human donor with multiple sclerosis. The CDR3 runs from the conserved cysteine through the conserved F or W. D genes are given only for firm matches. Size is omitted from some rows. Given values are once, few, many or a class for expanded clones.

J gene: TRBJ2-2
V gene: TRBV3-1
clone size: .
D gene: .
CDR3 protein: CASSPPAGANTGELFF
CDR3 DNA: TGTGCCAGCAGCCCCCCGGCGGGGGCTAACACCGGGGAGCTGTTTTTT

J gene: TRBJ2-7
V gene: TRBV2
clone size: once
D gene: .
CDR3 protein: CASSLNREFYEQYF
CDR3 DNA: TGTGCCAGCAGCCTAAATAGGGAATTCTACGAGCAGTACTTC

J gene: TRBJ2-1
V gene: TRBV9
clone size: once
D gene: .
CDR3 protein: CASSVDGVGYNEQFF
CDR3 DNA: TGTGCCAGCAGCGTAGATGGTGTGGGATACAATGAGCAGTTCTTC

J gene: TRBJ1-5
V gene: TRBV28
clone size: .
D gene: .
CDR3 protein: CASIFGRGDTQPQHF
CDR3 DNA: TGTGCCAGCATCTTCGGCCGGGGGGATACTCAGCCCCAGCATTTT

J gene: TRBJ1-1
V gene: TRBV7-9
clone size: .
D gene: .
CDR3 protein: CASSPRDRRKEAFF
CDR3 DNA: TGTGCCAGCAGCCCCCGGGACCGACGTAAGGAAGCTTTCTTT

J gene: TRBJ2-1
V gene: TRBV5-4
clone size: .
D gene: .
CDR3 protein: CASSLGPPKTINEQFF
CDR3 DNA: TGTGCCAGCAGCTTGGGTCCGCCGAAAACTATCAATGAGCAGTTCTTC

J gene: TRBJ1-5
V gene: TRBV7-6
clone size: few
D gene: .
CDR3 protein: CASSLDRGQPQHF
CDR3 DNA: TGTGCCAGCAGCTTAGATCGGGGCCAGCCCCAGCATTTT

J gene: TRBJ2-1
V gene: TRBV30
clone size: .
D gene: TRBD2
CDR3 protein: CAWSVGASGGEQFF
CDR3 DNA: TGTGCCTGGAGTGTTGGGGCTAGCGGCGGTGAGCAGTTCTTC

J gene: TRBJ1-1
V gene: TRBV6-5
clone size: .
D gene: .
CDR3 protein: CASRARGTQNTEAFF
CDR3 DNA: TGTGCCAGCAGGGCCCGTGGAACCCAGAACACTGAAGCTTTCTTT

J gene: TRBJ2-2
V gene: TRBV5-4
clone size: .
D gene: TRBD1
CDR3 protein: CASSSTQGARSTGELFF
CDR3 DNA: TGTGCCAGCAGCTCGACTCAGGGGGCGCGAAGCACCGGGGAGCTGTTTTTT

J gene: TRBJ1-6
V gene: TRBV5-4
clone size: .
D gene: TRBD1
CDR3 protein: CASSRDSQGHSPLHF
CDR3 DNA: TGTGCCAGCAGCCGAGACTCACAGGGGCATTCACCCCTCCACTTT

J gene: TRBJ1-2
V gene: TRBV27
clone size: once
D gene: TRBD1
CDR3 protein: CASTPRTGNYGYTF
CDR3 DNA: TGTGCCAGCACCCCACGGACAGGGAACTATGGCTACACCTTC

J gene: TRBJ1-2
V gene: TRBV28
clone size: .
D gene: TRBD1
CDR3 protein: CASSFWRTGNYGYTF
CDR3 DNA: TGTGCCAGCAGTTTCTGGCGGACAGGGAACTATGGCTACACCTTC

J gene: TRBJ1-1
V gene: TRBV12-3/TRBV12-4
clone size: .
D gene: TRBD1
CDR3 protein: CASSPRQGPQGTEAFF
CDR3 DNA: TGTGCCAGCAGTCCCCGACAGGGCCCCCAGGGGACTGAAGCTTTCTTT

J gene: TRBJ1-2
V gene: TRBV5-8
clone size: .
D gene: .
CDR3 protein: CASSSFWGYTF
CDR3 DNA: TGTGCCAGCAGCTCCTTCTGGGGCTACACCTTC

J gene: TRBJ2-7
V gene: TRBV30
clone size: .
D gene: TRBD1
CDR3 protein: CASFGTGGYEQYF
CDR3 DNA: TGTGCCTCCTTCGGGACAGGGGGCTACGAGCAGTACTTC

J gene: TRBJ1-5
V gene: TRBV24-1
clone size: .
D gene: .
CDR3 protein: CATSEVGTQPQHF
CDR3 DNA: TGTGCCACCAGTGAGGTAGGGACTCAGCCCCAGCATTTT

J gene: TRBJ1-2
V gene: TRBV3-1
clone size: .
D gene: .
CDR3 protein: CASSQVGPYGYTF
CDR3 DNA: TGTGCCAGCAGCCAAGTCGGACCCTATGGCTACACCTTC

J gene: TRBJ2-3
V gene: TRBV9
clone size: .
D gene: TRBD2
CDR3 protein: CASSVTGAGGGTDTQYF
CDR3 DNA: TGTGCCAGCAGCGTAACGGGAGCGGGAGGTGGCACAGATACGCAGTATTTT

J gene: TRBJ1-2
V gene: TRBV19
clone size: .
D gene: .
CDR3 protein: CASSPSVTNYGYTF
CDR3 DNA: TGTGCCAGTAGCCCGAGTGTGACTAACTATGGCTACACCTTC

J gene: TRBJ2-3
V gene: TRBV3-1
clone size: .
D gene: .
CDR3 protein: CASSQAGGNTQYF
CDR3 DNA: TGTGCCAGCAGCCAAGCCGGCGGGAATACGCAGTATTTT

J gene: TRBJ2-6
V gene: TRBV5-1
clone size: .
D gene: .
CDR3 protein: CASSLRVTAGANVLTF
CDR3 DNA: TGCGCCAGCAGCTTGAGGGTTACGGCTGGGGCCAACGTCCTGACTTTC

J gene: TRBJ2-2
V gene: TRBV15
clone size: .
D gene: .
CDR3 protein: CATSKAGLTGELFF
CDR3 DNA: TGTGCCACCAGCAAGGCAGGGCTTACCGGGGAGCTGTTTTTT

J gene: TRBJ1-2
V gene: TRBV30
clone size: .
D gene: .
CDR3 protein: CAWRASGYGYTF
CDR3 DNA: TGTGCCTGGAGGGCCAGCGGCTATGGCTACACCTTC

J gene: TRBJ2-4
V gene: TRBV29-1
clone size: .
D gene: .
CDR3 protein: CSVEAKNIQYF
CDR3 DNA: TGCAGCGTTGAAGCTAAAAACATTCAGTACTTC

J gene: TRBJ1-2
V gene: TRBV14
clone size: .
D gene: .
CDR3 protein: CASSQDGNYGYTF
CDR3 DNA: TGTGCCAGCAGCCAAGACGGGAACTATGGCTACACCTTC

J gene: TRBJ1-1
V gene: TRBV30
clone size: .
D gene: .
CDR3 protein: CAWTGTPSTEAFF
CDR3 DNA: TGTGCCTGGACCGGAACACCAAGCACTGAAGCTTTCTTT

J gene: TRBJ2-7
V gene: TRBV5-4
clone size: .
D gene: .
CDR3 protein: CASSPDRVYEQYF
CDR3 DNA: TGTGCCAGCAGCCCCGACAGAGTCTACGAGCAGTACTTC

J gene: TRBJ2-3
V gene: TRBV12-3/TRBV12-4
clone size: .
D gene: .
CDR3 protein: CASRPRRLLTDTQYF
CDR3 DNA: TGTGCCAGCAGACCCCGCAGGCTCCTCACAGATACGCAGTATTTT

J gene: TRBJ2-1
V gene: TRBV4-2
clone size: .
D gene: .
CDR3 protein: CASSQGGLSSYNEQFF
CDR3 DNA: TGTGCCAGCAGCCAAGGGGGCTTAAGCTCCTACAATGAGCAGTTCTTC

J gene: TRBJ1-5
V gene: TRBV7-2
clone size: once
D gene: .
CDR3 protein: CASSLEGRPQHF
CDR3 DNA: TGTGCCAGCAGCTTAGAGGGGAGACCCCAGCATTTT

J gene: TRBJ2-2
V gene: TRBV6-5
clone size: .
D gene: TRBD1
CDR3 protein: CASSRDRSTGELFF
CDR3 DNA: TGTGCCAGCAGTCGGGACAGGTCCACCGGGGAGCTGTTTTTT

J gene: TRBJ2-1
V gene: TRBV5-6
clone size: .
D gene: .
CDR3 protein: CASSSRYAFNEQFF
CDR3 DNA: TGTGCCAGCAGCTCCCGATACGCTTTCAATGAGCAGTTCTTC

J gene: TRBJ2-1
V gene: TRBV29-1
clone size: .
D gene: TRBD2
CDR3 protein: CSVFPGLANNNEQFF
CDR3 DNA: TGCAGCGTTTTTCCGGGACTAGCGAACAACAATGAGCAGTTCTTC

J gene: TRBJ1-3
V gene: TRBV12-3/TRBV12-4
clone size: once
D gene: .
CDR3 protein: CASNLGVSGNTIYF
CDR3 DNA: TGTGCCAGCAACTTAGGAGTTTCTGGAAACACCATATATTTT

J gene: TRBJ1-4
V gene: TRBV30
clone size: .
D gene: TRBD1
CDR3 protein: CAWTTLGTVNEKLFF
CDR3 DNA: TGTGCCTGGACTACGCTAGGGACAGTTAATGAAAAACTGTTTTTT

J gene: TRBJ1-6
V gene: TRBV20-1
clone size: .
D gene: .
CDR3 protein: CSATDSTNSPLHF
CDR3 DNA: TGCAGTGCAACGGACAGCACTAATTCACCCCTCCACTTT

J gene: TRBJ2-1
V gene: TRBV6-2/TRBV6-3
clone size: .
D gene: .
CDR3 protein: CASNMRRDEQFF
CDR3 DNA: TGTGCCAGCAACATGAGGAGGGATGAGCAGTTCTTC

J gene: TRBJ2-4
V gene: TRBV2
clone size: .
D gene: .
CDR3 protein: CASSETLAEYF
CDR3 DNA: TGTGCCAGCAGTGAAACTTTAGCGGAATACTTC

J gene: TRBJ2-1
V gene: TRBV5-1
clone size: .
D gene: .
CDR3 protein: CASSLTIHEQFF
CDR3 DNA: TGCGCCAGCAGCTTGACGATCCATGAGCAGTTCTTC

J gene: TRBJ2-3
V gene: TRBV20-1
clone size: once
D gene: .
CDR3 protein: CSAGTTDTQYF
CDR3 DNA: TGCAGTGCTGGGACCACAGATACGCAGTATTTT

J gene: TRBJ2-5
V gene: TRBV5-1
clone size: .
D gene: .
CDR3 protein: CASSGHRGGDETQYF
CDR3 DNA: TGCGCCAGCAGCGGCCACAGGGGGGGAGATGAGACCCAGTACTTC

J gene: TRBJ2-5
V gene: TRBV28
clone size: once
D gene: .
CDR3 protein: CASSFFVGAKETQYF
CDR3 DNA: TGTGCCAGCAGTTTCTTTGTCGGGGCGAAAGAGACCCAGTACTTC

J gene: TRBJ2-7
V gene: TRBV3-1
clone size: .
D gene: .
CDR3 protein: CASSQGKWYEQYF
CDR3 DNA: TGTGCCAGCAGCCAAGGAAAATGGTACGAGCAGTACTTC

J gene: TRBJ1-2
V gene: TRBV27
clone size: .
D gene: TRBD1
CDR3 protein: CASSLYGDRDNYGYTF
CDR3 DNA: TGTGCCAGCAGTTTATATGGGGACAGAGATAACTATGGCTACACCTTC

J gene: TRBJ2-7
V gene: TRBV20-1
clone size: .
D gene: .
CDR3 protein: CSARERQTLYEQYF
CDR3 DNA: TGCAGTGCTAGAGAAAGACAGACACTCTACGAGCAGTACTTC

J gene: TRBJ1-5
V gene: TRBV12-3/TRBV12-4
clone size: .
D gene: .
CDR3 protein: CASSFGGFGPQHF
CDR3 DNA: TGTGCCAGCAGTTTCGGGGGGTTCGGGCCCCAGCATTTT

J gene: TRBJ2-1
V gene: TRBV29-1
clone size: .
D gene: TRBD2
CDR3 protein: CSVGRRLAEDGEQFF
CDR3 DNA: TGCAGCGTTGGAAGAAGACTAGCCGAAGATGGTGAGCAGTTCTTC

J gene: TRBJ1-2
V gene: TRBV9
clone size: .
D gene: TRBD1
CDR3 protein: CASSTWTGSTNYGYTF
CDR3 DNA: TGTGCCAGCAGCACTTGGACAGGTTCTACTAACTATGGCTACACCTTC

J gene: TRBJ1-2
V gene: TRBV30
clone size: .
D gene: .
CDR3 protein: CAWSAVRGGSGYTF
CDR3 DNA: TGTGCCTGGAGTGCCGTGAGGGGGGGATCGGGCTACACCTTC